The present T cell receptor beta chain was sequenced within a study of OX40 agonist ivuxolimab in advanced cancers. Across the study: Patients with hepatocellular carcinoma, melanoma, renal cell or head and neck cancer made up the dose-escalation patients. Partial responses were achieved by three patients, one with hepatocellular carcinoma and two with cutaneous melanoma.

General study points: The antigens recognized by the expanded peripheral T cells, that is their antigen specificity, were not determined. CD8+ T cells showed, on average, more clonal expansion than CD4+ cells.

The method was immunoSEQ multiplex PCR; TCRdb's version includes in-frame clones alone and lacks a portion of them. The sample contains tens of thousands of clones, 86% of which appear only once. Comments on this clone: Antigen: not known.

CDR1 MNHEY and CDR2 SVGAGI come from the germline V gene. J gave up 4 bases and V 4 bases, and 2 bases lay outside the gene matches. The CDR3 covers 13 residues. The TCR was taken from an adult with an advanced solid tumor such as melanoma, head and neck, liver or kidney cancer. Sample: CD4+ or CD8+ T cells sorted from blood, taken in a trial of the OX40 agonist ivuxolimab. J is TRBJ2-3 and V is TRBV6-5; 7 nucleotides agree with TRBD1. The CDR3 bases are TGTGCCAGCAGTTTCAGGGGGTCAGATACGCAGTATTTT. It encodes CASSFRGSDTQYF.